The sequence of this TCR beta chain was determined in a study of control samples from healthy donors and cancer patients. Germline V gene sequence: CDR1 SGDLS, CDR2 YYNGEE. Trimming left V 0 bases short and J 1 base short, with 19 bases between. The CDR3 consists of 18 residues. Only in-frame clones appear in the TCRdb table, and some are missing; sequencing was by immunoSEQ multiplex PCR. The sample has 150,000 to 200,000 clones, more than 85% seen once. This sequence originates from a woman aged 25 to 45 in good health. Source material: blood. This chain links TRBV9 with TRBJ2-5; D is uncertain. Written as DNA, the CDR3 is TGTGCCAGCAGCGTAGGAGATTCGGGCGGAAGGTTCCAAGAGACCCAGTACTTC. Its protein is CASSVGDSGGRFQETQYF.